Below, one TCR beta chain is given with its context. The sample belongs to a study of blood T cell repertoires in COVID-19. Study at large: The United States, Italy and Spain provided the acute and convalescent COVID-19 samples. T cells, B-cell-depleted T cells, or PBMCs supplied cDNA or gDNA.

Original data processing: It was from reference gene primer amplification that nucleated cell counts were estimated. Here immunoSEQ multiplex PCR was the method, and the copy in TCRdb shows in-frame clones only, minus some. The V and J calls and clone size were taken over from that table, and D and trimming were inferred from the DNA. The data show about 76,000 clones, with 75% to 90% seen just once and over 15% held by the top ten. Trimming took 0 bases from V and 5 from J, leaving 7 bases between them. The CDR3 is made up of 14 amino acids. CDR1 is SGHTA, CDR2 FQGTGA, per germline. The clonotype comes from a human donor in a cohort sampled during active COVID-19. The V call is TRBV7-3, the J call TRBJ2-2; D gene unclear. Sequenced sample: peripheral blood. CDR3 DNA sequence: TGTGCCAGCAGCTTAACGTTCAAAACCGGGGAGCTGTTTTTT. Translating gives CASSLTFKTGELFF. The whole variable domain, filled in from reference TRBV7-3 and TRBJ2-2, reads GAGVSQTPSNKVTEKGKYVELRCDPISGHTALYWYRQSLGQGPEFLIYFQGTGAADDSGLPNDRFFAVRPEGSVSTLKIQRTERGDSAVYLCASSLTFKTGELFFGEGSRLTVL.